The clone carrying this TCR beta chain was picked up one time. Sequencing used immunoSEQ multiplex PCR; TCRdb keeps in-frame clones, though not all of them. Seen here are some 71,000 clones, nearly 98% observed once, and the top ten hold roughly 0.3%. The sample comes from a study of technical replicates of blood from a handful of donors. The sample comprised T cells isolated from PBMCs. The sequence derives from a human donor in good health.

The CDR3 here is CASSQEPRTGNQPQHF. CDR3 coding DNA: TGTGCCAGCAGCCAAGAACCCCGGACGGGGAATCAGCCCCAGCATTTT. The V call is TRBV4-2, the J call TRBJ1-5; D not resolved. Between the trimmed V and J ends, which lost 0 bases and 4 bases, there was a span of 13 bases. Germline values: CDR1 LGHNA, CDR2 YNFKEQ. The CDR3 is made up of 16 amino acids.